A selection of T cell receptor beta chains follows, all from one sample in a study of cytomegalovirus exposure and HLA in healthy donors. Measured with immunoSEQ multiplex PCR; TCRdb has only the in-frame clones, and not every one. The sample has roughly 120,000 clones; around three quarters are singletons. Sequencing was done on a sample of PBMCs. The receptors originated from a woman aged 30 to 39 in good health and CMV-seronegative. Both conserved end residues are part of each CDR3. Fields, in order: clone size, V gene, CDR3 protein. Clone size appears in some rows only: once, few, many, or a class for an expanded clone.

clone size: -
V gene: TRBV2
CDR3 protein: CASRAGITCEQFF

clone size: -
V gene: TRBV6-1
CDR3 protein: CASSGTPGQGAKAAFF

clone size: -
V gene: TRBV19
CDR3 protein: CASSHQGPGGEKLFF

clone size: -
V gene: TRBV12-2
CDR3 protein: CASRLALSRQGINYGYTF

clone size: few
V gene: TRBV27
CDR3 protein: CASSSDRKGNQPQHF

clone size: -
V gene: TRBV2
CDR3 protein: CASILFLRGAAGELFF

clone size: -
V gene: TRBV7-6
CDR3 protein: CASSPGHQNTEAFF

clone size: -
V gene: TRBV7-6
CDR3 protein: CASSPRQGMNTEAFF

clone size: once
V gene: TRBV6-1
CDR3 protein: CASRAGRTNNQPQHF

clone size: few
V gene: TRBV5-1
CDR3 protein: CASSSTSGTEAFF

clone size: -
V gene: TRBV7-8
CDR3 protein: CASSTKGLAGGTDTQYF

clone size: medium-sized
V gene: TRBV2
CDR3 protein: CASAWGENEQFF

clone size: -
V gene: TRBV5-4
CDR3 protein: CASSLGPPGQFYEQYF

clone size: -
V gene: TRBV7-3
CDR3 protein: CASSSVLVPDTQYF

clone size: -
V gene: TRBV9
CDR3 protein: CASSTGSGEKLFF

clone size: -
V gene: TRBV5-1
CDR3 protein: CASSFAARQGIHEQYF

clone size: -
V gene: TRBV2
CDR3 protein: CASSGENTIYF

clone size: -
V gene: TRBV6-1
CDR3 protein: CASSELTGMIEETQYF

clone size: -
V gene: TRBV11-3
CDR3 protein: CASSFYRALDTGELFF

clone size: few
V gene: TRBV2
CDR3 protein: CASGTMWGGTEAFF